This TCR beta chain stems from a study of cytomegalovirus exposure and HLA in healthy donors. Notes on the study in general: Earlier findings revealed that most TCR beta V segments proved productive either about 87% or about 30% of the time. Reportedly, diagnosis of cytomegalovirus status by the classifier showed high specificity and sensitivity. Sequencing depth roughly uniform across donors was assumed in presence/absence analyses.

This CDR3 is built from 14 residues. As concerns this clone: Its antigen is not identified.

In the PCR, 60 Vbeta and 13 Jbeta primers were used. This table comes from immunoSEQ multiplex PCR, and its TCRdb copy is limited to in-frame clones, with some not included. The sample yields about 82,000 clones, around 70% seen once. Sequencing was performed on PBMCs. This receptor was obtained from a man aged 30 to 39 in good health and CMV-seropositive. The chain couples TRBV1 to TRBJ2-3; the D call TRBD2 from the table was never checked on the DNA. TRBV1 represents a pseudogene. Here the CDR3 DNA reads TGCACCAGCAGCCAACGGAGCGGCACAGATACGCAGTATTTT. Its translation is CTSSQRSGTDTQYF.